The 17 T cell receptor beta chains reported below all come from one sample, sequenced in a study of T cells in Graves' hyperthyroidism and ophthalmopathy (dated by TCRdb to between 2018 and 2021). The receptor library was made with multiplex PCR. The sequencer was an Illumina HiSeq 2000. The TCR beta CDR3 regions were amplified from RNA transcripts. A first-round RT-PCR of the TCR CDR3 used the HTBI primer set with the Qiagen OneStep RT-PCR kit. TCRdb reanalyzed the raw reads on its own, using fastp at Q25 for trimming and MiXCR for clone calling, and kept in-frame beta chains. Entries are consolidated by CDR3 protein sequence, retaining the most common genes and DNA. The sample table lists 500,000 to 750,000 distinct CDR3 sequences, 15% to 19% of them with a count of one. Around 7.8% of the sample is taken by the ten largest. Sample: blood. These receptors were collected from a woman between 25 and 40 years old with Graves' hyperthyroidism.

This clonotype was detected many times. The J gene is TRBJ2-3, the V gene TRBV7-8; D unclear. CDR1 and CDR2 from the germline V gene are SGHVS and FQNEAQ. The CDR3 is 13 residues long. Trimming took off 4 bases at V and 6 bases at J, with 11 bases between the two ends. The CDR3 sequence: CASSSSLMDTQYF. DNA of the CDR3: TGTGCCAGCAGCTCCAGTCTGATGGATACGCAGTATTTT.

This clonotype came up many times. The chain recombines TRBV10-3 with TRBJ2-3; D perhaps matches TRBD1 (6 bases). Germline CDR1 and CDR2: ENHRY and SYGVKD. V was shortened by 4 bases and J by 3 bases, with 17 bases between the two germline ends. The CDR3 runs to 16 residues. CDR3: CAISGAPRQVTDTQYF. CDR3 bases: TGTGCCATCAGTGGGGCCCCTCGACAGGTGACAGATACGCAGTATTTT.

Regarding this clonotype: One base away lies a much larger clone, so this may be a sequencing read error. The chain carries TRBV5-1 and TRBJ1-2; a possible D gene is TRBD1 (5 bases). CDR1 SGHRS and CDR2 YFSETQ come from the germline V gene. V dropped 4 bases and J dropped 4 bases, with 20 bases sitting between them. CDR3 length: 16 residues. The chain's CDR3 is CASSPRGHITPYGYTF. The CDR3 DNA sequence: TGCGCCAGCAGCCCCCGCGGACATATCACTCCCTATGGCTACACCTTC.

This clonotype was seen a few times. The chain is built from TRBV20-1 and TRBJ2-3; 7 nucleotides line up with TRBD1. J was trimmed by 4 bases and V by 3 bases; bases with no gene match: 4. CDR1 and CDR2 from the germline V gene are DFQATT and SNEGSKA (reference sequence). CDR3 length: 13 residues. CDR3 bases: TGCAGTGCTAGGGTAGGGGGCGCAGATACGCAGTATTTT. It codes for CSARVGGADTQYF.

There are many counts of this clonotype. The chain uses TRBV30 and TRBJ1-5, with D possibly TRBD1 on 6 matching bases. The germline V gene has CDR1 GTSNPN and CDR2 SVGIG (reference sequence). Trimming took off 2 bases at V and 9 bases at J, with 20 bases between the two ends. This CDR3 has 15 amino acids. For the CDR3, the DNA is TGTGCCTGGAGTCTAGGGGGGGGGACCATATGGCCCCAGCATTTT. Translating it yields CAWSLGGGTIWPQHF.

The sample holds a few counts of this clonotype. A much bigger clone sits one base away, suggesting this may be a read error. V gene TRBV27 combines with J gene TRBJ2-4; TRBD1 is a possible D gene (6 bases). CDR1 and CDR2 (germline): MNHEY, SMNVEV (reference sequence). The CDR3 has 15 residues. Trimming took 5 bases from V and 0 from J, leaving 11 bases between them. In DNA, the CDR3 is TGTGCCAGCAGTAGGGCAGGGGTAGCCAAAAACATTCAGTACTTC. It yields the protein CASSRAGVAKNIQYF.

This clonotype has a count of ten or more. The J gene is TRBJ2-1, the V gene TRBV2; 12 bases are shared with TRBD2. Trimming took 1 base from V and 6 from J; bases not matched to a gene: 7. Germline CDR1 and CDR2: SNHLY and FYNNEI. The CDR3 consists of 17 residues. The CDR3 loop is CASSEGVGLAGPNEQFF. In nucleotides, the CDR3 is TGTGCCAGCAGTGAAGGGGTAGGACTAGCGGGGCCCAATGAGCAGTTCTTC. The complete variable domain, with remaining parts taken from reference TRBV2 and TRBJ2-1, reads EPEVTQTPSHQVTQMGQEVILRCVPISNHLYFYWYRQILGQKVEFLVSFYNNEISEKSEIFDDQFSVERPDGSNFTLKIRSTKLEDSAMYFCASSEGVGLAGPNEQFFGPGTRLTVL.

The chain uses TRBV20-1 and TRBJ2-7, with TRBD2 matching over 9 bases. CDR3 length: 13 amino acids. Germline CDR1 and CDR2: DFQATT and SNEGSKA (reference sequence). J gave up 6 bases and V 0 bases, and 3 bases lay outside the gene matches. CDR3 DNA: TGCAGTGCTAGAGATCGGCGGGGGGGCGAGCAGTACTTC. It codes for CSARDRRGGEQYF.

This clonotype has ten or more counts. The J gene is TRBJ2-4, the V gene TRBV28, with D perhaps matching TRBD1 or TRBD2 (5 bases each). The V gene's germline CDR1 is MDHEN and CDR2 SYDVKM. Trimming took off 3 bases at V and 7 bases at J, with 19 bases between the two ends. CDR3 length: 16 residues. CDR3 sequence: CASSLGPGLVWNIQYF. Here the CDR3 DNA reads TGTGCCAGCAGTTTGGGGCCGGGGCTAGTTTGGAACATTCAGTACTTC.

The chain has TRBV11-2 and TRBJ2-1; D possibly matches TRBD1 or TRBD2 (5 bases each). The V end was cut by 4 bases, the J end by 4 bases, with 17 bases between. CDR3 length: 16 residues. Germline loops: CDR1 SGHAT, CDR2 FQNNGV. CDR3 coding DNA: TGTGCCAGCAGCTCCCCGGGACCAGCTTCTTACAATGAGCAGTTCTTC. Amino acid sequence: CASSSPGPASYNEQFF.

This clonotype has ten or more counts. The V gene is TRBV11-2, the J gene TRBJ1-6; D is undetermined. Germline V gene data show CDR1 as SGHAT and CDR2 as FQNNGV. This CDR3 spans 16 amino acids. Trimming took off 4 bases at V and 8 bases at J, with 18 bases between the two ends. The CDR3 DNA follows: TGTGCCAGCAGCTCGCTAACTCGAACAGAAGATTCACCCCTCCACTTT. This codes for CASSSLTRTEDSPLHF.

CDR3 DNA sequence: TGTGCCAGCAGCGCCCAGGGGGCTGAAGGCTACACCTTC. Its protein product is CASSAQGAEGYTF. The chain has TRBV7-3 and TRBJ1-2; 8 nucleotides match TRBD1. The germline V gene encodes CDR1 SGHTA and CDR2 FQGTGA. This CDR3 contains 13 residues. V was clipped by 5 bases and J by 8 bases; unmatched bases: 7.

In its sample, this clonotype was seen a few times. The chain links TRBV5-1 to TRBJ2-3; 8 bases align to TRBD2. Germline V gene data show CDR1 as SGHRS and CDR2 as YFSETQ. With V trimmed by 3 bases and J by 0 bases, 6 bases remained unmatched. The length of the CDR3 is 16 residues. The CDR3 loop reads CASSSSGGASTDTQYF. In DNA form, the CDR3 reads TGCGCCAGCAGCTCGAGCGGGGGCGCTAGCACAGATACGCAGTATTTT.

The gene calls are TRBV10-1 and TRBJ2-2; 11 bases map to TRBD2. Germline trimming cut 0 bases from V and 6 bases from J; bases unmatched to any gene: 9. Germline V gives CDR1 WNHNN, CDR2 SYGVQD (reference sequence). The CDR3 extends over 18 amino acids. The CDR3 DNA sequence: TGCGCCAGCAGTGAGTCGTATGGAGAACTAGCGGGAGCCGGGGAGCTGTTTTTT. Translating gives CASSESYGELAGAGELFF.

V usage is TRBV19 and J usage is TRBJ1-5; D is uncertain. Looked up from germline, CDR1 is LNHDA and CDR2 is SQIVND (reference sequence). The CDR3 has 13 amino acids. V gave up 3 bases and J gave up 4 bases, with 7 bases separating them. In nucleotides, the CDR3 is TGTGCCAGTAGTATCGTAGGGAATCAGCCCCAGCATTTT. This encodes CASSIVGNQPQHF.

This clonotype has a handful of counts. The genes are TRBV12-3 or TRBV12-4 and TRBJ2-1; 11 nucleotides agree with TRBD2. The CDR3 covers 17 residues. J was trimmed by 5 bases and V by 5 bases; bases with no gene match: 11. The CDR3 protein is CASSTRLAGNGNNEQFF. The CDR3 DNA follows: TGTGCCAGCAGTACCCGACTAGCGGGGAACGGGAACAATGAGCAGTTCTTC.

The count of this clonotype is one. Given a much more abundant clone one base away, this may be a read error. The CDR3 is CASSIPSEQYF. Here the CDR3 DNA reads TGTGCCAGCAGCATTCCCTCCGAGCAGTACTTC. The chain has TRBV11-2 and TRBJ2-7; D not resolved. The V end was cut by 5 bases, the J end by 6 bases, with 8 bases between. Germline-derived CDR1 and CDR2 are SGHAT and FQNNGV. The CDR3 spans 11 residues.